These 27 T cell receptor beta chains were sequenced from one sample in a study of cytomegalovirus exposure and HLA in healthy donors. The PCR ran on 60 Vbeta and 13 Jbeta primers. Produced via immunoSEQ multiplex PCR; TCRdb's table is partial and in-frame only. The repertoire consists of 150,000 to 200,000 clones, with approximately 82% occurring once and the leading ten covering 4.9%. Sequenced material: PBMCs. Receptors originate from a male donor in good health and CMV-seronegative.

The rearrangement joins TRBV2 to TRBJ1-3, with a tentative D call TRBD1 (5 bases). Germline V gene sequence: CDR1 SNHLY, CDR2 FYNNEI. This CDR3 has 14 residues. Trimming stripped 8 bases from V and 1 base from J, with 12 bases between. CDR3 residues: CASFAGLSGNTIYF. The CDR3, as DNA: TGTGCCAGCTTTGCAGGGCTATCTGGAAACACCATATATTTT.

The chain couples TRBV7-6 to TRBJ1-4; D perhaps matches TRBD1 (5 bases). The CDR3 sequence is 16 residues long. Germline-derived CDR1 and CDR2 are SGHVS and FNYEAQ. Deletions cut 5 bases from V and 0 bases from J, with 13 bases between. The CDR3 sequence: CASSLQRGSTNEKLFF. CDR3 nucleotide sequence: TGTGCCAGCAGCCTGCAGCGGGGCTCAACTAATGAAAAACTGTTTTTT.

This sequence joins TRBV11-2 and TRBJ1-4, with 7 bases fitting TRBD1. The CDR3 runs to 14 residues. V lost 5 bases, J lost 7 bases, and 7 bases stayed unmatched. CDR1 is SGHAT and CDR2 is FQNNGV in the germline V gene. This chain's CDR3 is CASSIGGAGEKLFF. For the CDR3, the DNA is TGTGCCAGCAGCATAGGGGGCGCCGGTGAAAAACTGTTTTTT.

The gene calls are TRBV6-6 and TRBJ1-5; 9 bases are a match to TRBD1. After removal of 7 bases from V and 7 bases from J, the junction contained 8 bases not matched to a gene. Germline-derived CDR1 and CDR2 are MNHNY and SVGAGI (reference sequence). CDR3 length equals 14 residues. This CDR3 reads CASTDRGGGQPQHF. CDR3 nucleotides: TGTGCCAGCACGGACAGGGGTGGGGGACAGCCCCAGCATTTT.

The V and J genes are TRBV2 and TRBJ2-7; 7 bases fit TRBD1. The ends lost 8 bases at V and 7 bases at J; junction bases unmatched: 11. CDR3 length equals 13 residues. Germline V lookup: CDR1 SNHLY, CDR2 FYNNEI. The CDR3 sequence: CASSGQNLREQYF. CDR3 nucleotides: TGTGCCAGCTCGGGACAGAACCTAAGGGAGCAGTACTTC.

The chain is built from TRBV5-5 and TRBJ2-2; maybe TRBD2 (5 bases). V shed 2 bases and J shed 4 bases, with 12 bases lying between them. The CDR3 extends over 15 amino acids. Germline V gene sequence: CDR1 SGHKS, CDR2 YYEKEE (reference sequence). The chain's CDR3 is CASSLRTSVTGELFF. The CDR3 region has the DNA TGTGCCAGCAGCTTAAGAACTAGTGTCACCGGGGAGCTGTTTTTT.

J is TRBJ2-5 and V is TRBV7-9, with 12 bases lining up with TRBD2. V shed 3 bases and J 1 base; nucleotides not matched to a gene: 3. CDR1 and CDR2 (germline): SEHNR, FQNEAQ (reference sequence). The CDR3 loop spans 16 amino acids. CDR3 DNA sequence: TGTGCCAGCAGCTTCAGGACTAGCGGGACCCAAGAGACCCAGTACTTC. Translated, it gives CASSFRTSGTQETQYF.

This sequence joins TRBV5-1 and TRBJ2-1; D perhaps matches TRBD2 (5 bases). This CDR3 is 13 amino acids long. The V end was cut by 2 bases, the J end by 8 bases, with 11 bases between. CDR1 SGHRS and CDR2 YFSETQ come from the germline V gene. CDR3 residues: CASSFTSSDEQFF. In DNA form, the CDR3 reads TGCGCCAGCAGCTTTACTAGTTCCGATGAGCAGTTCTTC.

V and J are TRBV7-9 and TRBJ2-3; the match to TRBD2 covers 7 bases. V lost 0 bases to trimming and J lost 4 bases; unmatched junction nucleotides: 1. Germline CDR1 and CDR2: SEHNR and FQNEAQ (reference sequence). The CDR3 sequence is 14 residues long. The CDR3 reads CASSLAGGADTQYF. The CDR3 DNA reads TGTGCCAGCAGCTTAGCGGGAGGGGCAGATACGCAGTATTTT. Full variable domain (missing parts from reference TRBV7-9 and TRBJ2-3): DTGVSQNPRHKITKRGQNVTFRCDPISEHNRLYWYRQTLGQGPEFLTYFQNEAQLEKSRLLSDRFSAERPKGSFSTLEIQRTEQGDSAMYLCASSLAGGADTQYFGPGTRLTVL.

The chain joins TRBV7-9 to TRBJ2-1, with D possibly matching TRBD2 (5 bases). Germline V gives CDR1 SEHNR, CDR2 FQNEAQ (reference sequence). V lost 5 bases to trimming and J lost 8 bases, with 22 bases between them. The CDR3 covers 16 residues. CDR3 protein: CASSATNLGSGDEQFF. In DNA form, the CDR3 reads TGTGCCAGCAGCGCGACTAACCTAGGATCTGGCGATGAGCAGTTCTTC.

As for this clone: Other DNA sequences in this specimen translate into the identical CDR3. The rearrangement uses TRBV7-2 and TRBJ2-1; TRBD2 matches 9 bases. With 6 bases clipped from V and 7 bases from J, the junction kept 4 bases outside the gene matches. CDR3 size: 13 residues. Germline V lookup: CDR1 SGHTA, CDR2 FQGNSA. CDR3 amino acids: CASSYTSGNEQFF. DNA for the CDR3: TGTGCCAGCAGTTATACTAGCGGGAATGAGCAGTTCTTC.

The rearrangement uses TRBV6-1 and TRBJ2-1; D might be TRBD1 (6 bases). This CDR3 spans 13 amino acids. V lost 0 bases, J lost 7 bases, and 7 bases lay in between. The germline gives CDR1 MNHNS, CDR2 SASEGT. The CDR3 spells CASSEARGNEQFF. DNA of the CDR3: TGTGCCAGCAGTGAAGCTAGGGGGAATGAGCAGTTCTTC.

CDR3 sequence reads: CASSESGTSTDTQYF. CDR3 DNA: TGTGCCAGCTCGGAGTCTGGGACTAGCACAGATACGCAGTATTTT. The chain combines TRBV18 with TRBJ2-3, with a weak D call TRBD2 (6 bases). The CDR3 runs 15 residues. Germline assignment: CDR1 KGHSH and CDR2 LQKENI. V gave up 6 bases and J gave up 0 bases, with 13 bases separating them.

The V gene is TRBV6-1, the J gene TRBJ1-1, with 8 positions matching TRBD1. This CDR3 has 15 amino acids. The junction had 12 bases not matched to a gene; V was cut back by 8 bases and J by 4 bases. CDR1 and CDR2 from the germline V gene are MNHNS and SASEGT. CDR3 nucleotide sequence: TGTGCCAGCGCAGAGATGGGGACAGGATCCACTGAAGCTTTCTTT. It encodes CASAEMGTGSTEAFF.

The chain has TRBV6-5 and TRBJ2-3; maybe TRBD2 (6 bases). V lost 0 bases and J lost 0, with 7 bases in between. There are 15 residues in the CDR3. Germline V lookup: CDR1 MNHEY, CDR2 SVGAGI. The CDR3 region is CASSYSGTSTDTQYF. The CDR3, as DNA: TGTGCCAGCAGTTACTCCGGGACTAGCACAGATACGCAGTATTTT.

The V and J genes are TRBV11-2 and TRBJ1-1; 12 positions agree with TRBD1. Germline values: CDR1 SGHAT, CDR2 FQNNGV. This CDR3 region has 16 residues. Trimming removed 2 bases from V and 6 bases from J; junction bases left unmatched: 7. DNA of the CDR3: TGTGCCAGCAGCTTACCCCGGGACAGGGGGCAGGCTGAAGCTTTCTTT. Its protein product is CASSLPRDRGQAEAFF.

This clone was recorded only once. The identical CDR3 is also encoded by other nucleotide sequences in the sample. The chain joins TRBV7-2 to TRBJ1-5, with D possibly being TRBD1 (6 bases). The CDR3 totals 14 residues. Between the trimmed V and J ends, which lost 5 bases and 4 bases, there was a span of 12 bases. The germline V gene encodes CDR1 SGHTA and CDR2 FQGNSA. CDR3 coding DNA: TGTGCCAGCAGCCCGGGGACACCTAATCAGCCCCAGCATTTT. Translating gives CASSPGTPNQPQHF.

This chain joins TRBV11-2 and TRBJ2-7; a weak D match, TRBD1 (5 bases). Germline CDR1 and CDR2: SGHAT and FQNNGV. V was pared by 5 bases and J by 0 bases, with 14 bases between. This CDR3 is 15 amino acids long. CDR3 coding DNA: TGTGCCAGCAGCGCGGAGCAGGGTACCTCCTACGAGCAGTACTTC. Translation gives CASSAEQGTSYEQYF.

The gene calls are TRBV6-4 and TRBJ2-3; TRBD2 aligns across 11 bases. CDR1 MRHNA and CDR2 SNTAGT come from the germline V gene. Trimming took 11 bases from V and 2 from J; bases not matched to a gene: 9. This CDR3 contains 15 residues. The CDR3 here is CASKTSGANTDTQYF. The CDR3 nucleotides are TGTGCCTCGAAGACTAGCGGGGCTAACACAGATACGCAGTATTTT.

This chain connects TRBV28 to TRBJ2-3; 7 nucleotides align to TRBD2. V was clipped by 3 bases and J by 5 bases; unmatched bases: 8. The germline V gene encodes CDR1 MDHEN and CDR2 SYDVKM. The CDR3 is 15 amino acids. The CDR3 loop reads CASSLGLAEVDTQYF. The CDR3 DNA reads TGTGCCAGCAGTTTGGGGCTAGCGGAAGTAGATACGCAGTATTTT.

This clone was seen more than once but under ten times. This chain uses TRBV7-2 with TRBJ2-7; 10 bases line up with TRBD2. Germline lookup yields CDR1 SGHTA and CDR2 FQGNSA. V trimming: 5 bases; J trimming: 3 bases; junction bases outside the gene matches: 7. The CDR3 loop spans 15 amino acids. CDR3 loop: CASSETSGLGYEQYF. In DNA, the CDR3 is TGTGCCAGCAGCGAGACTAGCGGGCTTGGCTACGAGCAGTACTTC.

The CDR3 protein is CASTAFRTVNTEAFF. For the CDR3, the DNA is TGCGCCAGCACCGCCTTCCGGACAGTGAACACTGAAGCTTTCTTT. This chain uses TRBV10-1 with TRBJ1-1; TRBD1 might be the D (6 bases). Germline V gene data show CDR1 as WNHNN and CDR2 as SYGVQD (reference sequence). V lost 7 bases, J lost 0 bases, and 15 bases lay in between. The CDR3 runs to 15 residues.

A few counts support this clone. The CDR3 is CASSSWAAGPTDTQYF. DNA for the CDR3: TGTGCCAGCAGCTCCTGGGCAGCGGGACCCACAGATACGCAGTATTTT. This chain uses TRBV7-6 with TRBJ2-3, with TRBD2 matching over 7 bases. The length of the CDR3 is 16 residues. Per the germline V gene, CDR1 is SGHVS and CDR2 is FNYEAQ. The trim removed 4 bases at V and 2 bases at J, leaving 9 bases unmatched.

The CDR3 is CASSGWTGRDEQFF. The CDR3 DNA is TGTGCCAGCAGCGGTTGGACAGGGAGGGATGAGCAGTTCTTC. The chain employs TRBV7-8 and TRBJ2-1; weak D call: TRBD1 (8 bases). Trimming took 5 bases from V and 8 from J, leaving 16 bases between them. Germline V gene lookup returns CDR1 SGHVS and CDR2 FQNEAQ. CDR3 length: 14 residues.

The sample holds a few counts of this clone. The CDR3, as DNA: TGTGCCAGCAGCTTGGGCGCAGGGGGTAAATCTGAAGCTTTCTTT. This gives the protein CASSLGAGGKSEAFF. The chain is built from TRBV5-8 and TRBJ1-1; 7 bases match TRBD1. The CDR3 extends over 15 amino acids. Germline assignment: CDR1 SGHTS and CDR2 YDEGEE. After removal of 0 bases from V and 6 bases from J, the junction contained 8 bases not matched to a gene.

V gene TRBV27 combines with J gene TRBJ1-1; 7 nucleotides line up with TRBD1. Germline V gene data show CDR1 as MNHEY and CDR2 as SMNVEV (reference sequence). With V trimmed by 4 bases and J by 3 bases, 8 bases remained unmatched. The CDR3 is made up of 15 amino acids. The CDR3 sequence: CASSSRQGKDTEAFF. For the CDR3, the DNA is TGTGCCAGCAGTTCTCGACAGGGAAAGGACACTGAAGCTTTCTTT.

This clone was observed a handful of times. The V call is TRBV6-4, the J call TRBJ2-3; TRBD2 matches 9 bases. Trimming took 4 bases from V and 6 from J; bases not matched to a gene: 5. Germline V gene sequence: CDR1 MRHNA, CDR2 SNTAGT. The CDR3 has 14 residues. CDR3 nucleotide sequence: TGTGCCAGCAGTGTAGCGGGGGAGAGGGATACGCAGTATTTT. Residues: CASSVAGERDTQYF.